This T cell receptor beta chain appears in the sequencing data of a study of PD-1 blockade in classical Hodgkin lymphoma. Study-level points and caveats: Complete responders matched newly diagnosed patients in baseline diversity. Only CD4+ TCR diversity, not CD8+, had risen significantly by C4D1.

This table comes from immunoSEQ multiplex PCR, and its TCRdb copy is limited to in-frame clones, with some not included. Altogether about 37,000 clones are present, roughly 88% being singletons, with the ten largest covering about 7.8%. Each patient's relapse followed autologous stem cell transplantation, and brentuximab vedotin exposure varied. Notes on this clone: Its antigen remains unknown.

The material sequenced was peripheral blood mononuclear cells (PBMCs), taken before the second cycle of nivolumab. The receptor was derived from a human donor with classical Hodgkin lymphoma.

The CDR3 DNA reads TGCAGCGTGATGGGACTAGCGAACACCGGGGAGCTGTTTTTT. Translated: CSVMGLANTGELFF. This chain uses TRBV29-1 with TRBJ2-2; 8 nucleotides line up with TRBD2. In germline, CDR1 is SQVTM, CDR2 ANQGSEA. The CDR3 runs to 14 residues. Trimming at V came to 6 bases and at J to 0 bases, leaving 3 bases not matched to a gene.